These 20 T cell receptor beta chains came from one sample sequenced in a study of cytomegalovirus exposure and HLA in healthy donors. This PCR relied on a set of 60 Vbeta primers and 13 Jbeta primers. Clones were sequenced by immunoSEQ multiplex PCR, and TCRdb holds only the in-frame ones, with some missing. The repertoire includes roughly 100,000 clones, roughly 82% of them detected once, and 1.6% sits in the top ten. Sequencing input: PBMCs. These receptors all come from a man in his forties or fifties in good health and CMV-seronegative.

Of note for this clone: Other DNA sequences in this sample translate to the same CDR3. V and J are TRBV7-9 and TRBJ2-3, with 9 nucleotides matching TRBD1. Losses at the gene ends were 6 bases for V and 4 bases for J; bases not matched to a gene: 8. Germline CDR1 reads SEHNR; CDR2 reads FQNEAQ (reference sequence). The CDR3 loop spans 15 amino acids. The DNA for the CDR3 is TGTGCCAGCAGTTTAACAGGGGGCATCGCAGATACGCAGTATTTT. It yields the protein CASSLTGGIADTQYF.

J is TRBJ2-5 and V is TRBV7-9; D remains ambiguous. The tail of the sequence fits TRBJ2-7 better, so the J call may be wrong. Germline V lookup: CDR1 SEHNR, CDR2 FQNEAQ (reference sequence). This CDR3 has 10 amino acids. Here the CDR3 DNA reads TGTGCCAGCTCAAACTACGAGCAGTACTTC. Translating gives CASSNYEQYF.

The rearrangement links TRBV28 to TRBJ1-1, with unresolved D. V was cut by 5 bases and J by 3 bases, with 19 bases left in between. CDR3 size: 16 residues. The germline V gene has CDR1 MDHEN and CDR2 SYDVKM. Here the CDR3 DNA reads TGTGCCAGCAGTCCAACGGACTCGTCCCTGGACACTGAAGCTTTCTTT. Encoded protein: CASSPTDSSLDTEAFF.

This chain joins TRBV7-2 and TRBJ1-2; D uncertain. CDR3 length: 14 amino acids. The ends were cut back, 1 base at V and 3 bases at J, with 9 bases in the middle. Per germline, CDR1 SGHTA and CDR2 FQGNSA. CDR3 DNA: TGTGCCAGCAGCTTAGGTGGCAGGTACTATGGCTACACCTTC. Translation: CASSLGGRYYGYTF.

J is TRBJ1-4 and V is TRBV21-1; the table's TRBD1 call for D was not verified on the DNA. TRBV21-1 is tagged as a pseudogene. The CDR3 length is 15 residues. CDR3 residues: CASSSPGTGIEKLFF. DNA for the CDR3: TGTGCCAGCAGCAGTCCCGGGACAGGGATCGAAAAACTGTTTTTT.

The rearrangement links TRBV29-1 to TRBJ2-1; 8 bases align to TRBD2. After removal of 4 bases from V and 4 bases from J, the junction contained 3 bases not matched to a gene. Germline values: CDR1 SQVTM, CDR2 ANQGSEA. This CDR3 has 13 amino acids. CDR3 residues: CSVALADYNEQFF. The CDR3 DNA reads TGCAGCGTTGCACTAGCGGATTACAATGAGCAGTTCTTC.

The chain uses TRBV18 and TRBJ1-4; D call uncertain. Per germline, CDR1 KGHSH and CDR2 LQKENI. V was cut by 2 bases and J by 5 bases, with 12 bases left in between. CDR3 length equals 15 residues. The CDR3 bases are TGTGCCAGCTCACCAATAGCGCTTAGGAATGAAAAACTGTTTTTT. It yields the protein CASSPIALRNEKLFF.

The chain links TRBV6-4 to TRBJ2-2, with D uncertain. V dropped 5 bases and J dropped 4 bases, with 8 bases sitting between them. Germline V gene sequence: CDR1 MRHNA, CDR2 SNTAGT. The CDR3 extends over 13 amino acids. CDR3 loop: CASSRGFTGELFF. CDR3 DNA sequence: TGTGCCAGCAGTCGCGGATTCACCGGGGAGCTGTTTTTT.

The J gene is TRBJ1-1, the V gene TRBV7-9; tentative D call: TRBD1 (6 bases). This CDR3 spans 14 amino acids. Trimming cost V 4 bases and J 4 bases, with 13 bases left between them. Germline V gives CDR1 SEHNR, CDR2 FQNEAQ (reference sequence). The CDR3 region is CASSSQGRATEAFF. The CDR3 DNA sequence: TGTGCCAGCAGCTCCCAGGGGAGGGCCACTGAAGCTTTCTTT. Based on the CDR3 plus reference TRBV7-9 and TRBJ1-1, the full variable domain is DTGVSQNPRHKITKRGQNVTFRCDPISEHNRLYWYRQTLGQGPEFLTYFQNEAQLEKSRLLSDRFSAERPKGSFSTLEIQRTEQGDSAMYLCASSSQGRATEAFFGQGTRLTVV.

The chain combines TRBV6-1 with TRBJ1-1; possibly TRBD1 for D (6 bases). Germline loops: CDR1 MNHNS, CDR2 SASEGT. This CDR3 comprises 13 residues. The V end lost 5 bases, the J end lost 2 bases, and 9 bases lay between the germline ends. Written as DNA, the CDR3 is TGTGCCAGCAGTAGGACAGCAAACACTGAAGCTTTCTTT. Residues: CASSRTANTEAFF.

This rearrangement joins TRBV19 to TRBJ2-1; perhaps TRBD2 as D (5 bases). CDR3 length: 13 residues. Trimming removed 6 bases at V and 1 base at J, with 7 bases between. Germline-derived CDR1 and CDR2 are LNHDA and SQIVND (reference sequence). CDR3 region: CASSPGSYNEQFF. CDR3 nucleotides: TGTGCCAGTAGCCCGGGGTCCTACAATGAGCAGTTCTTC.

This clone has just one count. The chain has TRBV18 and TRBJ1-6, with TRBD1 matching 7 bases. V gave up 3 bases and J gave up 14 bases; unmatched junction bases: 7. CDR3 length equals 13 residues. CDR1 is KGHSH, CDR2 LQKENI, per germline. CDR3 DNA: TGTGCCAGCTCACCGGATAGGGGGCCGACCCTCCACTTT. It is translated as CASSPDRGPTLHF. Full variable domain (rest looked up from reference TRBV18 and TRBJ1-6): NAGVMQNPRHLVRRRGQEARLRCSPMKGHSHVYWYRQLPEEGLKFMVYLQKENIIDESGMPKERFSAEFPKEGPSILRIQQVVRGDSAAYFCASSPDRGPTLHFGNGTRLTVT.

This chain connects TRBV11-2 to TRBJ2-3, with 13 bases identical to TRBD2. The germline CDR1 and CDR2 sequences are SGHAT and FQNNGV. J gave up 6 bases and V 6 bases, and 12 bases lay outside the gene matches. The CDR3 runs to 17 residues. This chain's CDR3 is CASRLAGGHFSLDTQYF. The CDR3 region has the DNA TGTGCCAGCAGACTAGCGGGGGGGCATTTTTCCCTTGATACGCAGTATTTT. Full variable domain (missing parts from reference TRBV11-2 and TRBJ2-3): EAGVAQSPRYKIIEKRQSVAFWCNPISGHATLYWYQQILGQGPKLLIQFQNNGVVDDSQLPKDRFSAERLKGVDSTLKIQPAKLEDSAVYLCASRLAGGHFSLDTQYFGPGTRLTVL.

The gene calls are TRBV7-9 and TRBJ2-3; 7 bases align to TRBD2. This CDR3 has 12 residues. Germline loops: CDR1 SEHNR, CDR2 FQNEAQ (reference sequence). J lost 10 bases, V lost 5 bases, and 6 bases had no gene match. The CDR3 protein is CASSRLAEAQYF. For the CDR3, the DNA is TGTGCCAGCAGCCGACTAGCCGAGGCGCAGTATTTT.

DNA of the CDR3: TGTGCCAGTAGTCGACTAGCGCCACTGGATACGCAGTATTTT. Its translation: CASSRLAPLDTQYF. V gene TRBV19 combines with J gene TRBJ2-3; 8 nucleotides match TRBD2. V was pared by 5 bases and J by 6 bases, with 7 bases of the junction left unmatched. Germline lookup yields CDR1 LNHDA and CDR2 SQIVND (reference sequence). There are 14 residues in the CDR3.

Points on this clone: The identical CDR3 is also encoded by other nucleotide sequences in the sample. This chain links TRBV5-1 with TRBJ2-3; the D is unclear. CDR1 is SGHRS and CDR2 is YFSETQ in the germline V gene. V was cut by 1 base and J by 6 bases, with 6 bases left in between. CDR3 length: 12 residues. CDR3 nucleotide sequence: TGCGCCAGCAGCTTGAACCGGGATACGCAGTATTTT. Protein sequence: CASSLNRDTQYF.

The CDR3 sequence is CAISIAGEYTTSTDTQYF. CDR3 sequence (DNA): TGTGCCATCAGTATAGCGGGGGAATATACCACTAGCACAGATACGCAGTATTTT. The rearrangement uses TRBV10-3 and TRBJ2-3; 9 bases line up with TRBD2. The V gene end was trimmed by 5 bases and the J gene end by 0 bases; junction bases not matched to a gene: 12. CDR1 and CDR2 from the germline V gene are ENHRY and SYGVKD. This CDR3 has 18 residues.

In DNA form, the CDR3 reads TGCGCCAGCAGCTCGGAGCCGACCCGTGGGGAGACCCAGTACTTC. It is translated as CASSSEPTRGETQYF. The chain combines TRBV5-1 with TRBJ2-5, with D unclear. In germline, CDR1 is SGHRS, CDR2 YFSETQ. The CDR3 sequence is 15 residues long. The V and J ends lost 3 bases and 5 bases respectively, with 17 bases between them.

The chain has TRBV12-5 and TRBJ1-2; D might be TRBD1 (5 bases). Trimming shortened V by 4 bases and J by 5 bases, and 11 bases separated the two germline ends. This CDR3 has 13 residues. CDR1 and CDR2 from the germline V gene are LGHNT and FRNRAP. The CDR3 bases are TGTGCTAGTGGTTCGCTAGGGGTTTATGGCTACACCTTC. This codes for CASGSLGVYGYTF.

The rearrangement links TRBV7-9 to TRBJ2-2, with 8 bases aligning to TRBD1. Germline V gene sequence: CDR1 SEHNR, CDR2 FQNEAQ (reference sequence). The CDR3 has 16 residues. J was trimmed by 4 bases and V by 1 base; bases with no gene match: 5. CDR3 region: CASSLGTGTGTGELFF. As DNA, the CDR3 is TGTGCCAGCAGCTTAGGGACAGGGACAGGCACCGGGGAGCTGTTTTTT.